These 26 T cell receptor beta chains were sequenced from one sample in a study of blood T cell repertoires in COVID-19 (dated by TCRdb to the early 2020s). Library preparation employed the immunoSEQ multiplex PCR assay. TCRdb limited this immuneACCESS table to in-frame rearrangements with V and J called. A share of clones is missing; checked studies link under half to unresolved V genes, and the rest is unexplained. The sample data list about 200,000 clones, and around nine tenths of these were observed just once. Jointly, the top ten make up roughly a fifth of the sample. Input material: peripheral blood. These receptors were obtained from a man aged 55 to 70 with active or convalescent COVID-19.

The chain combines TRBV4-1 with TRBJ2-7; D remains unclear. Trimming shortened V by 0 bases and J by 2 bases, and 5 bases separated the two germline ends. Germline values: CDR1 MGHRA, CDR2 YSYEKL. The CDR3 spans 13 residues. The DNA of the CDR3 is TGCGCCAGCAGCCAAGATTTAACCTACGAGCAGTACTTC. Protein product: CASSQDLTYEQYF.

The V and J genes are TRBV18 and TRBJ1-1; 9 nucleotides agree with TRBD1. The CDR3 runs 16 residues. Germline lookup yields CDR1 KGHSH and CDR2 LQKENI. The ends lost 4 bases at V and 0 bases at J; junction bases unmatched: 6. The CDR3 sequence is CASSLQGAGLNTEAFF. CDR3 DNA sequence: TGTGCCAGCTCACTACAGGGGGCGGGATTGAACACTGAAGCTTTCTTT. The whole variable domain, remainder taken from reference TRBV18 and TRBJ1-1, is NAGVMQNPRHLVRRRGQEARLRCSPMKGHSHVYWYRQLPEEGLKFMVYLQKENIIDESGMPKERFSAEFPKEGPSILRIQQVVRGDSAAYFCASSLQGAGLNTEAFFGQGTRLTVV.

In DNA form, the CDR3 reads TGTGCCAGCAGTTTAGATTTTACAGGCGGAAGGTTGAGGGAAAAACTGTTTTTT. Translation gives CASSLDFTGGRLREKLFF. V usage is TRBV27 and J usage is TRBJ1-4; TRBD1 is a possible D gene (5 bases). Germline lookup yields CDR1 MNHEY and CDR2 SMNVEV (reference sequence). CDR3 length: 18 residues. Between the trimmed V and J ends, which lost 2 bases and 8 bases, there was a span of 24 bases. The whole variable domain, filled in from reference TRBV27 and TRBJ1-4, reads EAQVTQNPRYLITVTGKKLTVTCSQNMNHEYMSWYRQDPGLGLRQIYYSMNVEVTDKGDVPEGYKVSRKEKRNFPLILESPSPNQTSLYFCASSLDFTGGRLREKLFFGSGTQLSVL.

This chain joins TRBV6-4 and TRBJ2-5, with 8 positions matching TRBD2. Unmatched junction bases numbered 11, after V lost 4 bases and J lost 7 bases. The CDR3 is made up of 15 amino acids. Germline V gene sequence: CDR1 MRHNA, CDR2 SNTAGT. The CDR3 DNA sequence: TGTGCCAGCAGTGTCTTCCAGCGGGGGAGGGGGACCCAGTACTTC. It specifies CASSVFQRGRGTQYF.

The CDR3 loop is CASSEIFRNQPQHF. CDR3 sequence (DNA): TGTGCCAGCAGTGAGATCTTCAGGAATCAGCCCCAGCATTTT. The chain combines TRBV6-1 with TRBJ1-5; D call uncertain. The CDR3 is made up of 14 amino acids. The V and J ends lost 3 bases and 4 bases respectively, with 10 bases between them. Germline V CDR1 and CDR2: MNHNS, SASEGT.

Written as DNA, the CDR3 is TGTGCCAGTAGTCCACCGGACAGCTACAGCTACACCTTC. This gives the protein CASSPPDSYSYTF. The rearrangement links TRBV19 to TRBJ1-2, with a tentative D call TRBD1 (6 bases). V dropped 5 bases and J dropped 9 bases, with 16 bases sitting between them. The CDR3 has 13 residues. Germline assignment: CDR1 LNHDA and CDR2 SQIVND (reference sequence).

The CDR3 sequence: CASSPLGQDIYGYTF. CDR3 sequence (DNA): TGTGCCAGCTCACCACTAGGACAAGACATCTATGGCTACACCTTC. The V and J genes are TRBV18 and TRBJ1-2; D possibly corresponds to TRBD1 (5 bases). The CDR3 covers 15 residues. The ends were cut back, 1 base at V and 4 bases at J, with 13 bases in the middle. CDR1 is KGHSH and CDR2 is LQKENI in the germline V gene. Looking up the rest from reference TRBV18 and TRBJ1-2 gives the full variable domain: NAGVMQNPRHLVRRRGQEARLRCSPMKGHSHVYWYRQLPEEGLKFMVYLQKENIIDESGMPKERFSAEFPKEGPSILRIQQVVRGDSAAYFCASSPLGQDIYGYTFGSGTRLTVV.

V gene TRBV7-2 combines with J gene TRBJ2-5; maybe TRBD1 (5 bases). CDR1 is SGHTA, CDR2 FQGNSA, per germline. This CDR3 is built from 12 residues. V lost 5 bases and J lost 5, with 9 bases in between. The CDR3 nucleotides are TGTGCCAGCAGCCCGAAGGGGGAGACCCAGTACTTC. Residues: CASSPKGETQYF.

The rearrangement uses TRBV2 and TRBJ2-7, with a tentative D call TRBD2 (5 bases). The V end was cut by 5 bases, the J end by 2 bases, with 16 bases between. From germline, CDR1 is SNHLY and CDR2 FYNNEI. The CDR3 contains 15 residues. CDR3 DNA: TGTGCCAGCAGTCGAAGTGCCGGGAACGCCTACGAGCAGTACTTC. Protein sequence: CASSRSAGNAYEQYF.

This sequence joins TRBV6-5 and TRBJ1-2; D gene unclear. The V gene's germline CDR1 is MNHEY and CDR2 SVGAGI. Deletions cut 5 bases from V and 7 bases from J, with 20 bases between. The CDR3 is 15 residues long. This CDR3 is CASSLSRLSPGGYTF. CDR3 sequence (DNA): TGTGCCAGCAGTCTCTCTCGCTTAAGCCCGGGTGGCTACACCTTC.

The V gene is TRBV10-3, the J gene TRBJ1-1; 9 nucleotides line up with TRBD1. CDR3 size: 15 residues. CDR1 ENHRY and CDR2 SYGVKD come from the germline V gene. V lost 6 bases to trimming and J lost 1 base; unmatched junction nucleotides: 6. The CDR3 loop reads CAISPQGAQNTEAFF. The CDR3 coding sequence is TGTGCCATCAGCCCACAGGGGGCGCAGAACACTGAAGCTTTCTTT.

The genes are TRBV5-1 and TRBJ2-1; the match to TRBD1 covers 8 bases. The CDR3 loop spans 16 amino acids. With V trimmed by 4 bases and J by 4 bases, 10 bases remained unmatched. Germline V gene sequence: CDR1 SGHRS, CDR2 YFSETQ. DNA for the CDR3: TGCGCCAGCAGCGGAGGACAGGGAGGAGATTACAATGAGCAGTTCTTC. Amino acid sequence: CASSGGQGGDYNEQFF.

The rearrangement uses TRBV18 and TRBJ2-7; the D gene is possibly TRBD1 (6 bases). The CDR3 sequence is 13 residues long. V gave up 3 bases and J gave up 2 bases, with 8 bases separating them. Per the germline V gene, CDR1 is KGHSH and CDR2 is LQKENI. The CDR3 protein is CASSPAGAYEQYF. The CDR3, as DNA: TGTGCCAGCTCACCGGCAGGGGCCTACGAGCAGTACTTC.

The CDR3 sequence is CASSGAGSSYEQYF. DNA for the CDR3: TGTGCCAGCAGCGGAGCGGGGTCCTCCTACGAGCAGTACTTC. The chain has TRBV5-4 and TRBJ2-7; 7 positions match TRBD2. Germline values: CDR1 SGHNT, CDR2 YYREEE (reference sequence). The CDR3 totals 14 residues. Germline trimming cut 4 bases from V and 0 bases from J; bases unmatched to any gene: 4.

CDR3 amino acids: CASSIGLNSGANVLTF. CDR3 nucleotide sequence: TGTGCCAGCAGTATTGGACTCAACTCTGGGGCCAACGTCCTGACTTTC. The rearrangement links TRBV2 to TRBJ2-6, with D tentatively TRBD2 (5 bases). Germline V lookup: CDR1 SNHLY, CDR2 FYNNEI. Between the trimmed V and J ends, which lost 5 bases and 0 bases, there was a span of 11 bases. The CDR3 has 16 residues.

The chain couples TRBV3-1 (or the pseudogene TRBV3-2) to TRBJ1-1; 9 nucleotides agree with TRBD1. Germline V gene sequence: CDR1 LGHDT, CDR2 YNNKEL (reference sequence). The junction had 5 bases not matched to a gene; V was cut back by 3 bases and J by 3 bases. The length of the CDR3 is 15 residues. CDR3 bases: TGTGCCAGCAGCCATTCGACAGGGGGGGACACTGAAGCTTTCTTT. Protein sequence: CASSHSTGGDTEAFF.

The V call is TRBV27, the J call TRBJ2-4, with D possibly matching TRBD1 (5 bases). Trimming stripped 7 bases from V and 0 bases from J, with 16 bases between. Germline CDR1 reads MNHEY; CDR2 reads SMNVEV (reference sequence). The length of the CDR3 is 16 residues. The CDR3 spells CASKPLGALAKNIQYF. The CDR3 DNA follows: TGTGCCAGCAAACCCCTTGGGGCACTAGCCAAAAACATTCAGTACTTC.

The chain links TRBV3-1 (or the pseudogene TRBV3-2) to TRBJ2-5; TRBD2 agrees at 7 bases. In germline, CDR1 is LGHDT, CDR2 YNNKEL (reference sequence). The CDR3 runs to 14 residues. Germline trimming cut 1 base from V and 7 bases from J; bases unmatched to any gene: 6. The CDR3 here is CASSQVDTGGTQYF. CDR3 bases: TGTGCCAGCAGCCAAGTTGATACGGGGGGGACCCAGTACTTC.

The gene calls are TRBV5-4 and TRBJ1-6; no firm D call. In germline, CDR1 is SGHNT, CDR2 YYREEE (reference sequence). This CDR3 region has 16 residues. V was cut by 0 bases and J by 4 bases, with 11 bases left in between. The CDR3 reads CASSLAKAGYNSPLHF. The DNA for the CDR3 is TGTGCCAGCAGCTTGGCCAAGGCGGGTTATAATTCACCCCTCCACTTT. The variable domain in full, completed from reference TRBV5-4 and TRBJ1-6, reads ETGVTQSPTHLIKTRGQQVTLRCSSQSGHNTVSWYQQALGQGPQFIFQYYREEENGRGNFPPRFSGLQFPNYSSELNVNALELDDSALYLCASSLAKAGYNSPLHFGNGTRLTVT.

The J gene is TRBJ2-7, the V gene TRBV7-9; 7 nucleotides line up with TRBD1. The CDR3 is made up of 14 amino acids. Germline V gene lookup returns CDR1 SEHNR and CDR2 FQNEAQ (reference sequence). V gave up 3 bases and J gave up 2 bases; unmatched junction bases: 4. The CDR3 sequence is CASSFDRAPYEQYF. CDR3 in DNA: TGTGCCAGCAGCTTCGACAGGGCCCCCTACGAGCAGTACTTC.

This chain joins TRBV19 and TRBJ1-2; 11 nucleotides agree with TRBD1. CDR1 and CDR2 from the germline V gene are LNHDA and SQIVND (reference sequence). The CDR3 contains 15 residues. With 5 bases clipped from V and 7 bases from J, the junction kept 9 bases outside the gene matches. The DNA of the CDR3 is TGTGCCAGTAGTCCAATGGACAGGGGGCTGAGTGGCTACACCTTC. Amino acid sequence: CASSPMDRGLSGYTF.

The chain joins TRBV5-1 to TRBJ2-7; no reliable D call. CDR1 SGHRS and CDR2 YFSETQ come from the germline V gene. This CDR3 is 16 amino acids long. Deletions cut 1 base from V and 3 bases from J, with 17 bases between. The CDR3, as DNA: TGCGCCAGCAGCTTGTCTAGTTCACCTATAATCTACGAGCAGTACTTC. This gives the protein CASSLSSSPIIYEQYF.

The chain has TRBV3-1 (or the pseudogene TRBV3-2) and TRBJ2-1; TRBD2 agrees at 8 bases. V lost 1 base to trimming and J lost 10 bases; unmatched junction nucleotides: 6. The CDR3 consists of 14 residues. Germline V gene data show CDR1 as LGHDT and CDR2 as YNNKEL (reference sequence). CDR3 in amino acids: CASSQGPVAGEQFF. The CDR3 DNA reads TGTGCCAGCAGCCAAGGGCCCGTAGCGGGGGAGCAGTTCTTC.

In its sample, this clone was seen once. The chain combines TRBV7-9 with TRBJ1-1, with 7 bases identical to TRBD1. With V trimmed by 4 bases and J by 6 bases, 8 bases remained unmatched. The CDR3 extends over 14 amino acids. Germline V gene lookup returns CDR1 SEHNR and CDR2 FQNEAQ (reference sequence). CDR3 loop: CASSYPWTGSEAFF. The CDR3 nucleotides are TGTGCCAGCAGCTACCCTTGGACAGGTTCTGAAGCTTTCTTT.

The chain couples TRBV5-1 to TRBJ2-3; weak D call: TRBD1 (6 bases). Trimming shortened V by 6 bases and J by 3 bases, and 17 bases separated the two germline ends. Per the germline V gene, CDR1 is SGHRS and CDR2 is YFSETQ. This CDR3 contains 15 residues. In nucleotides, the CDR3 is TGCGCCAGCACCTCCCTGTTAGGGGGTACAGATACGCAGTATTTT. Translation: CASTSLLGGTDTQYF. Using reference TRBV5-1 and TRBJ2-3 for the parts outside the CDR3, the full variable domain is KAGVTQTPRYLIKTRGQQVTLSCSPISGHRSVSWYQQTPGQGLQFLFEYFSETQRNKGNFPGRFSGRQFSNSRSEMNVSTLELGDSALYLCASTSLLGGTDTQYFGPGTRLTVL.

The rearrangement links TRBV7-2 to TRBJ2-7; D not certain. Germline V lookup: CDR1 SGHTA, CDR2 FQGNSA. This CDR3 spans 14 amino acids. V lost 5 bases and J 2 bases, leaving 13 bases between the germline ends. This CDR3 reads CASSHDGSTYEQYF. The CDR3 bases are TGTGCCAGCAGCCATGACGGGTCTACCTACGAGCAGTACTTC.